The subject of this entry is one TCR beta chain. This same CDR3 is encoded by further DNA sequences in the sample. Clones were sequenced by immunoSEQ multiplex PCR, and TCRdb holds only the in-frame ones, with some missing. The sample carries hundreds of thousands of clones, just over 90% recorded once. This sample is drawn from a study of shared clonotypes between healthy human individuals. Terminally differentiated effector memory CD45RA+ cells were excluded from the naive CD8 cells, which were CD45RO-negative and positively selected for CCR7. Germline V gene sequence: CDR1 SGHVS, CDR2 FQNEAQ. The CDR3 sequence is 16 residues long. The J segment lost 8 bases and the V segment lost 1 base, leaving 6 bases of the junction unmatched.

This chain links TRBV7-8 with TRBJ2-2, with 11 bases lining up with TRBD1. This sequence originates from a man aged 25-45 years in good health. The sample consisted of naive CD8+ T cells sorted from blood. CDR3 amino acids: CASSLGPGQGEGELFF. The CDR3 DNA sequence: TGTGCCAGCAGCTTAGGTCCGGGACAGGGGGAGGGGGAGCTGTTTTTT.